This T cell receptor (beta chain) originates from a study of T-cell memory formation after mild COVID-19. Study-wide points: Cross-reactive memory appears to have joined, as suggested by some responding clones showing up in pre-infection memory. CD8+ contracting clones occupied EMRA, while CD4+ ones occupied mainly CM and EM. Later expanders leaned CD4+, whereas clones that contracted between day 15 and 85 were balanced CD4/CD8.

This CDR3 region has 16 residues. Germline CDR1 DFQATT, CDR2 SNEGSKA (reference sequence). The junction had 3 bases not matched to a gene; V was cut back by 2 bases and J by 1 base. This clonotype was recorded a few times. No antigen is known for it. From 5'RACE with constant-segment primers came TCR alpha and TCR beta cDNA libraries that carried sample barcodes and UMIs. TCRdb reprocessed the 5' RACE reads via MiXCR and lists one record per CDR3 protein. The repertoire holds 270,000 or so distinct CDR3 sequences, over 15% seen once, with under 30% in the top ten. The genes are TRBV20-1 and TRBJ2-5; 14 nucleotides match TRBD2. The sequence derives from a man younger than 35 who had mild COVID-19 (a few samples of this study predate the infection). Cell type and time point are not known. Sequences were obtained from PBMCs or a T cell subset sorted from them (not recorded which). The CDR3 is CSARRTSGGFQETQYF. For the CDR3, the DNA is TGCAGTGCTAGACGGACTAGCGGGGGGTTCCAAGAGACCCAGTACTTC.